This T cell receptor (beta chain) was sequenced in a study of regulatory and conventional T cells in breast cancer (dated by TCRdb to the mid-2010s). CDR1 and CDR2, looked up from the germline V gene (reference sequence), are DFQATT and SNEGSKA. The cysteine opens and the phenylalanine closes a CDR3 of 14 amino acids. Of all the DNA, just the CDR3 is kept, 42 bases in frame from base 1. Libraries were constructed by PCR. Sequencing instrument: Illumina MiSeq. TCRdb reworked the public reads: Q25 trimming with fastp, MiXCR clone assembly, productive beta chains retained. Every entry covers one CDR3 protein and lists the most common genes and DNA from its rows. This sample gives under 20,000 distinct CDR3 sequences in total; 30% to 35% of them show up just once. Jointly, the top ten make up around 1.5% of the sample. Comment on this clonotype: The target of this receptor is not known. The junction differs from germline at one of its ends, possibly a read error.

The sequenced sample consisted of conventional T cells from blood. The chain joins TRBV20-1 to TRBJ2-1; TRBD2 is a possible D gene, resting on 5 matching bases. This receptor was obtained from a female donor in good health. The CDR3 amino acid sequence is: CSATTGLPSNGQFF. The bases read TGCAGTGCGACGACGGGGTTGCCCTCCAATGGGCAGTTCTTC.